The 3 T cell receptor beta chains reported below all come from one sample, sequenced in a study of CD8+CD57+ T cells in acquired aplastic anemia. The template used for profiling TCR beta VDJ and CDR3 was genomic DNA. TCRdb reanalysed the reads using MiXCR and keeps one entry per CDR3 protein. The table lists about 190,000 distinct CDR3 sequences, around 66% of them singletons, with 46% in the top ten. Source material: sorted CD4+, CD8+, or CD8+CD57+ T cells (not recorded which) from PBMCs. The receptors here all came from a human donor with severe aplastic anemia or a healthy control (not recorded which).

Points on this clonotype: Mismatch with germline at one junction end may stem from a read error. The chain couples TRBV5-1 to TRBJ2-7; D is uncertain. Germline V CDR1 and CDR2: SGHRS, YFSETQ. The length of the CDR3 is 10 residues. CDR3 sequence (DNA): TGTGCCAGCACCTGGACCCGGGTCCACTTC. Its protein is CASTWTRVHF.

As to this clonotype: In this CDR3 the conserved last residue, phenylalanine or tryptophan, is missing, so a read error is likely. CDR3 sequence (DNA): TGTGCCACCAGTGATTTAGGGGATACGAACACCGGGGAGCTGTTTCTT. Protein: CATSDLGDTNTGELFL. The chain employs TRBV24-1 and TRBJ2-2; perhaps TRBD1 as D (5 bases). The CDR3 has 16 residues. Between the trimmed V and J ends, which lost 1 base and 0 bases, there was a span of 8 bases. Germline-derived CDR1 and CDR2 are KGHDR and SFDVKD.

The rearrangement uses TRBV2 and TRBJ1-5, with 7 bases lining up with TRBD1. Trimming cost V 10 bases and J 4 bases; bases outside gene matches: 4. The length of the CDR3 is 12 residues. Germline CDR1 reads SNHLY; CDR2 reads FYNNEI. The CDR3 DNA sequence: TGTGCCACCCAGACAGGGAATCAGCCCCAGCATTTT. Translation: CATQTGNQPQHF.